These 14 T cell receptor beta chains share one sample of origin, sequenced in a study of OX40 agonist ivuxolimab in advanced cancers. Generated by immunoSEQ multiplex PCR, the TCRdb table keeps only in-frame clones and is missing some. This table has tens of thousands of clones, about 89% appearing once. The sample was CD4+ or CD8+ T cells sorted from blood, taken in a trial of the OX40 agonist ivuxolimab. Source of these receptors: an adult with an advanced solid tumor such as melanoma, head and neck, liver or kidney cancer.

CDR3 sequence reads: CASSLVPSGQGGTEAFF. Here the CDR3 DNA reads TGCGCCAGCAGCTTGGTTCCGTCGGGACAGGGTGGTACTGAAGCTTTCTTT. The rearrangement uses TRBV5-1 and TRBJ1-1; 9 nucleotides align to TRBD1. In germline, CDR1 is SGHRS, CDR2 YFSETQ. J was trimmed by 5 bases and V by 0 bases; bases with no gene match: 11. CDR3 length: 17 amino acids.

J is TRBJ1-5 and V is TRBV19; D perhaps matches TRBD1 (5 bases). This CDR3 comprises 11 residues. Germline V lookup: CDR1 LNHDA, CDR2 SQIVND (reference sequence). V was cut by 5 bases and J by 9 bases, with 8 bases left in between. CDR3 region: CASSAGGPQHF. In DNA form, the CDR3 reads TGTGCCAGTAGTGCCGGGGGGCCCCAGCATTTT.

The chain has TRBV18 and TRBJ2-7; maybe TRBD1 (5 bases). The length of the CDR3 is 15 residues. V gave up 5 bases and J gave up 4 bases, with 18 bases separating them. The germline gives CDR1 KGHSH, CDR2 LQKENI. The CDR3 sequence is CASSVAPQGRYEQYF. The CDR3 DNA is TGTGCCAGCTCAGTCGCCCCCCAGGGAAGGTACGAGCAGTACTTC. The whole variable domain, remainder taken from reference TRBV18 and TRBJ2-7, is NAGVMQNPRHLVRRRGQEARLRCSPMKGHSHVYWYRQLPEEGLKFMVYLQKENIIDESGMPKERFSAEFPKEGPSILRIQQVVRGDSAAYFCASSVAPQGRYEQYFGPGTRLTVT.

J is TRBJ2-6 and V is TRBV5-5; 7 nucleotides match TRBD1. Germline V gene data show CDR1 as SGHKS and CDR2 as YYEKEE (reference sequence). V shed 4 bases and J 0 bases; nucleotides not matched to a gene: 4. This CDR3 region has 16 residues. The CDR3 loop reads CASSRTGASGANVLTF. The CDR3 DNA is TGTGCCAGCAGCAGGACAGGCGCCTCTGGGGCCAACGTCCTGACTTTC.

Of note for this clone: The junction departs from the called germline gene at one end, perhaps through a read error. The chain links TRBV7-7 to TRBJ2-1, with a tentative D call TRBD2 (6 bases). Per germline, CDR1 SSHAT and CDR2 FNYEAQ (reference sequence). The length of the CDR3 is 13 residues. DNA for the CDR3: TGTGCTAGCAGCTCGGGACTTCGAAATGAGCAGTTCTTC. The encoded protein is CASSSGLRNEQFF. Based on the CDR3 plus reference TRBV7-7 and TRBJ2-1, the full variable domain is GAGVSQSPRYKVTKRGQDVTLRCDPISSHATLYWYQQALGQGPEFLTYFNYEAQPDKSGLPSDRFSAERPEGSISTLTIQRTEQRDSAMYRCASSSGLRNEQFFGPGTRLTVL.

This clone occurred once. The chain joins TRBV27 to TRBJ2-1; no clear D gene. Looked up from germline, CDR1 is MNHEY and CDR2 is SMNVEV (reference sequence). The CDR3 is made up of 15 amino acids. V was pared by 3 bases and J by 1 base, with 10 bases between. As DNA, the CDR3 is TGTGCCAGCAGTTTTAAAGGGCCTTCCTACAATGAGCAGTTCTTC. Translating it yields CASSFKGPSYNEQFF.

The chain carries TRBV7-8 and TRBJ1-6; D gene unclear. Deletions cut 5 bases from V and 9 bases from J, with 11 bases between. The CDR3 extends over 13 amino acids. Looked up from germline, CDR1 is SGHVS and CDR2 is FQNEAQ. CDR3 loop: CASSPNAGSPLHF. The CDR3 DNA is TGTGCCAGCAGCCCCAACGCTGGTTCACCCCTCCACTTT.

V usage is TRBV5-5 and J usage is TRBJ2-1; a weak D match, TRBD2 (6 bases). Germline CDR1 is SGHKS and CDR2 is YYEKEE (reference sequence). The CDR3 has 19 residues. V gave up 0 bases and J gave up 12 bases, with 31 bases separating them. CDR3 DNA: TGTGCCAGCAGCTTGGCATCAGGGATGGGTGCAGGACTACTCTCGGGGCAGTTCTTC. Encoded protein: CASSLASGMGAGLLSGQFF.

The chain employs TRBV9 and TRBJ2-7; 13 nucleotides match TRBD2. Trimming took 0 bases from V and 7 from J; bases not matched to a gene: 4. CDR3 size: 15 residues. CDR1 SGDLS and CDR2 YYNGEE come from the germline V gene. CDR3 region: CASSVGTSGSGEQYF. In nucleotides, the CDR3 is TGTGCCAGCAGCGTAGGGACTAGCGGGAGTGGAGAGCAGTACTTC. Together with reference TRBV9 and TRBJ2-7, the CDR3 gives the full variable domain: DSGVTQTPKHLITATGQRVTLRCSPRSGDLSVYWYQQSLDQGLQFLIQYYNGEERAKGNILERFSAQQFPDLHSELNLSSLELGDSALYFCASSVGTSGSGEQYFGPGTRLTVT.

The chain is built from TRBV14 and TRBJ1-1, with D maybe TRBD1 (5 bases). The V gene lost 6 bases and the J gene lost 2 bases, with 10 bases spanning the gap. Germline V gene sequence: CDR1 SGHDN, CDR2 FVKESK. CDR3 length: 13 residues. CDR3 region: CASRKQVNTEAFF. The CDR3 DNA follows: TGTGCCAGCAGAAAACAGGTCAACACTGAAGCTTTCTTT.

This chain uses TRBV28 with TRBJ2-5, with 10 bases matching TRBD2. This CDR3 is built from 15 residues. Germline values: CDR1 MDHEN, CDR2 SYDVKM. V trimming: 5 bases; J trimming: 5 bases; junction bases outside the gene matches: 8. The CDR3 sequence: CASSKSGRAVETQYF. The CDR3 DNA reads as TGTGCCAGCAGTAAAAGCGGGAGGGCCGTGGAGACCCAGTACTTC.

V and J are TRBV5-1 and TRBJ1-3, with 7 bases identical to TRBD1. The germline V gene has CDR1 SGHRS and CDR2 YFSETQ. The CDR3 consists of 14 residues. The V and J ends lost 3 bases and 3 bases, in that order; junction bases with no gene match: 3. The CDR3 here is CASSSGTVGNTIYF. In nucleotides, the CDR3 is TGCGCCAGCAGCTCCGGGACAGTTGGAAACACCATATATTTT.

The chain joins TRBV6-5 to TRBJ2-7; 8 bases are a match to TRBD1. The length of the CDR3 is 15 residues. The J segment lost 4 bases and the V segment lost 6 bases, leaving 11 bases of the junction unmatched. Germline CDR1 is MNHEY and CDR2 is SVGAGI. CDR3 in DNA: TGTGCCAGCAGCCGAGAGACAGGGGCTGTTTACGAGCAGTACTTC. Its translation: CASSRETGAVYEQYF.

The chain's CDR3 is CASSQEGSSGANVLTF. The CDR3, as DNA: TGTGCCAGCAGCCAGGAGGGGAGCTCTGGGGCCAACGTCCTGACTTTC. The chain is built from TRBV7-3 and TRBJ2-6; perhaps TRBD2 as D (6 bases). Trimming pared 5 bases from V and 0 bases from J, leaving 11 bases between. This CDR3 has 16 residues. Germline assignment: CDR1 SGHTA and CDR2 FQGTGA.